The 23 T cell receptor beta chains listed next were all sequenced from one sample in a study of cytomegalovirus exposure and HLA in healthy donors. PCR amplification relied on 60 Vbeta primers (plus 13 Jbeta primers). Libraries were prepared by immunoSEQ multiplex PCR; TCRdb keeps only in-frame clonotypes and omits some of them. The sample consists of 150,000 to 200,000 clones, 70% to 90% of them appearing once. Material for sequencing was PBMCs. These receptors came from a man between 18 and 35 years old in good health and CMV-seropositive.

Of note for this clone: Relative to the germline gene, one junction end is altered; a read error may explain this. The gene calls are TRBV28 and TRBJ2-7; TRBD2 matches at 9 bases. This CDR3 is 17 amino acids long. In germline, CDR1 is MDHEN, CDR2 SYDVKM. This CDR3 reads CASSLFSLPGLALERYF. CDR3 coding DNA: TGTGCCAGCAGTTTATTCTCCCTTCCGGGACTAGCACTCGAGCGGTACTTC.

The rearrangement links TRBV19 to TRBJ2-5, with D possibly being TRBD2 (6 bases). Trimming cost V 3 bases and J 4 bases, with 18 bases left between them. Germline V gene lookup returns CDR1 LNHDA and CDR2 SQIVND (reference sequence). CDR3 length equals 16 residues. In nucleotides, the CDR3 is TGTGCCAGTAGTATCAATCCGGCGGGGAGCTCAGAGACCCAGTACTTC. This encodes CASSINPAGSSETQYF.

J is TRBJ2-2 and V is TRBV2; 15 bases fit TRBD2. The CDR3 is 17 residues long. Germline V gene lookup returns CDR1 SNHLY and CDR2 FYNNEI. V lost 5 bases, J lost 0 bases, and 1 base stayed unmatched. CDR3 in DNA: TGTGCCAGCAGTCGGACTAGCGGGGGGGCGAACACCGGGGAGCTGTTTTTT. Translation gives CASSRTSGGANTGELFF.

The genes are TRBV6-1 and TRBJ2-5; 10 bases line up with TRBD1. CDR1 and CDR2 from the germline V gene are MNHNS and SASEGT. The V and J ends lost 3 bases and 5 bases, in that order; junction bases with no gene match: 3. CDR3 size: 14 residues. The CDR3 DNA reads TGTGCCAGCAGTGAGACAGGGGGCAAGGAGACCCAGTACTTC. Its translation is CASSETGGKETQYF.

This clone was counted between two and nine times. CDR3 bases: TGTGCCAGCAGCGTAGGTCGAGGGGGGGCCGGAGAGACCCAGTACTTC. Its protein product is CASSVGRGGAGETQYF. The chain is built from TRBV9 and TRBJ2-5; D perhaps matches TRBD2 (7 bases). The CDR3 runs 16 residues. Between the trimmed V and J ends, which lost 0 bases and 4 bases, there was a span of 16 bases. The germline gives CDR1 SGDLS, CDR2 YYNGEE.

The chain is built from TRBV7-2 and TRBJ2-5; TRBD1 matches 11 bases. V was clipped by 1 base and J by 5 bases; unmatched bases: 3. Per germline, CDR1 SGHTA and CDR2 FQGNSA. The CDR3 length is 15 residues. CDR3 sequence (DNA): TGTGCCAGCAGCTTAGAGGGACAGGGGGGGGAGACCCAGTACTTC. It specifies CASSLEGQGGETQYF.

On this clone: An end of the junction differs from the germline gene, which may be a read error. This sample includes further DNA sequences coding for the same CDR3. The chain combines TRBV5-1 with TRBJ1-6, with a possible D match to TRBD1 (5 bases). Germline V gives CDR1 SGHRS, CDR2 YFSETQ. This CDR3 region has 17 residues. The CDR3, as DNA: TGCGCCAGCAGCTTGGTAGGGACCGGGAGGAATAATTCCCCCCTCCACTTT. It specifies CASSLVGTGRNNSPLHF.

V gene TRBV5-6 combines with J gene TRBJ1-6; D may be TRBD1 (5 bases). Germline V lookup: CDR1 SGHDT, CDR2 YYEEEE. Between the trimmed V and J ends, which lost 2 bases and 10 bases, there was a span of 13 bases. The CDR3 has 14 amino acids. The CDR3 region has the DNA TGTGCCAGCAGCTTAACAGGACCTGGATCACCCCTCCACTTT. As protein: CASSLTGPGSPLHF.

The V call is TRBV5-4, the J call TRBJ2-5, with D hard to call. The J call may be mistaken, given a closer DNA end match to TRBJ2-7. The CDR3 loop spans 13 amino acids. Germline CDR1 reads SGHNT; CDR2 reads YYREEE (reference sequence). The DNA of the CDR3 is TGTGCCAGCAGCTCGAAGACAACCTACGAGCAGTACTTC. It codes for CASSSKTTYEQYF.

The rearrangement uses TRBV29-1 and TRBJ1-1, with D possibly TRBD1 on 6 matching bases. Germline CDR1 SQVTM, CDR2 ANQGSEA. The CDR3 is made up of 13 amino acids. Trimming took off 7 bases at V and 3 bases at J, with 15 bases between the two ends. In DNA, the CDR3 is TGCAGCGCTTCTACAGGGATGTACACTGAAGCTTTCTTT. As protein: CSASTGMYTEAFF.

The rearrangement joins TRBV5-1 to TRBJ2-3, with 8 bases identical to TRBD1. This CDR3 has 16 amino acids. The trim removed 0 bases at V and 5 bases at J, leaving 8 bases unmatched. Germline lookup yields CDR1 SGHRS and CDR2 YFSETQ. The CDR3 loop is CASSLGRQGLVDTQYF. DNA of the CDR3: TGCGCCAGCAGCTTGGGTCGACAGGGGTTGGTAGATACGCAGTATTTT.

The J gene is TRBJ2-3, the V gene TRBV5-4; D is perhaps TRBD2 (6 bases). Germline V gives CDR1 SGHNT, CDR2 YYREEE (reference sequence). V shed 0 bases and J shed 2 bases, with 10 bases lying between them. CDR3 length: 15 residues. The CDR3, as DNA: TGTGCCAGCAGCTTGGGTAGCGGTCTCACAGATACGCAGTATTTT. It translates to CASSLGSGLTDTQYF.

The chain is built from TRBV2 and TRBJ2-5; tentative D call: TRBD2 (5 bases). Germline CDR1 and CDR2: SNHLY and FYNNEI. The CDR3 sequence is 17 residues long. Trimming removed 7 bases at V and 0 bases at J, with 21 bases between. The CDR3 nucleotides read TGTGCCAGCAACTTCGGCGGGTCTATCTCATACCAAGAGACCCAGTACTTC. Translated, it gives CASNFGGSISYQETQYF.

This chain links TRBV5-6 with TRBJ2-7; tentatively, D is TRBD2 (5 bases). There are 15 residues in the CDR3. The V gene lost 4 bases and the J gene lost 2 bases, with 16 bases spanning the gap. CDR1 and CDR2 (germline): SGHDT, YYEEEE. CDR3 sequence: CASSPRQQRAYEQYF. CDR3 in DNA: TGTGCCAGCAGCCCCCGTCAGCAGAGGGCCTACGAGCAGTACTTC. The entire variable domain, with the rest obtained from reference TRBV5-6 and TRBJ2-7, is as follows: DAGVTQSPTHLIKTRGQQVTLRCSPKSGHDTVSWYQQALGQGPQFIFQYYEEEERQRGNFPDRFSGHQFPNYSSELNVNALLLGDSALYLCASSPRQQRAYEQYFGPGTRLTVT.

A few counts support this clone. The chain uses TRBV18 and TRBJ1-1; 9 positions agree with TRBD1. The V and J ends lost 3 bases and 0 bases, in that order; junction bases with no gene match: 5. The germline CDR1 and CDR2 sequences are KGHSH and LQKENI. CDR3 length: 16 residues. The CDR3 reads CASSPKGQGMNTEAFF. The CDR3 nucleotides read TGTGCCAGCTCACCCAAGGGACAGGGTATGAACACTGAAGCTTTCTTT.

A single count supports this clone. The chain joins TRBV4-1 to TRBJ2-2; 7 positions agree with TRBD2. Trimming removed 2 bases from V and 3 bases from J; junction bases left unmatched: 6. CDR1 and CDR2 from the germline V gene are MGHRA and YSYEKL. This CDR3 contains 16 residues. The CDR3 region has the DNA TGCGCCAGCAGCCAACGGGGGGTAATGGACACCGGGGAGCTGTTTTTT. Translating it yields CASSQRGVMDTGELFF.

This clone was detected a few times. This sequence joins TRBV4-3 and TRBJ2-2; TRBD2 aligns across 8 bases. Trimming removed 3 bases from V and 2 bases from J; junction bases left unmatched: 5. Per the germline V gene, CDR1 is LGHNA and CDR2 is YSLEER. This CDR3 region has 16 residues. The CDR3 spells CASSHSGTRNTGELFF. The CDR3 DNA sequence: TGCGCCAGCAGCCATTCTGGGACTAGAAACACCGGGGAGCTGTTTTTT.

The CDR3: CASSPGDYEQYF. The CDR3 nucleotides are TGTGCCAGCAGCCCCGGGGACTACGAGCAGTACTTC. J is TRBJ2-7 and V is TRBV6-6; possibly TRBD2 for D (5 bases). Germline CDR1 MNHNY, CDR2 SVGAGI (reference sequence). Trimming cost V 6 bases and J 3 bases, with 9 bases left between them. This CDR3 contains 12 residues.

The chain couples TRBV30 to TRBJ2-4; D call uncertain. This CDR3 is built from 13 residues. CDR1 is GTSNPN, CDR2 SVGIG, per germline (reference sequence). The ends were cut back, 5 bases at V and 8 bases at J, with 16 bases in the middle. The CDR3 protein is CAWGYGWLDIQYF. The CDR3 coding sequence is TGTGCCTGGGGTTACGGGTGGTTGGACATTCAGTACTTC.

The J gene is TRBJ2-3, the V gene TRBV6-1; D is uncertain. V gave up 1 base and J gave up 1 base, with 9 bases separating them. There are 15 residues in the CDR3. Germline V gives CDR1 MNHNS, CDR2 SASEGT. The CDR3 DNA sequence: TGTGCCAGCAGTGAAGTCGGTTTTGGCACAGATACGCAGTATTTT. Translation gives CASSEVGFGTDTQYF.

The genes are TRBV9 and TRBJ2-1, with D possibly matching TRBD2 (6 bases). The germline V gene encodes CDR1 SGDLS and CDR2 YYNGEE. V lost 0 bases and J lost 10, with 11 bases in between. The CDR3 spans 13 residues. CDR3 nucleotides: TGTGCCAGCAGCGTAGCTACCAGCGGGGAGCAGTTCTTC. Translated: CASSVATSGEQFF.

This chain connects TRBV5-1 to TRBJ2-1; 9 nucleotides agree with TRBD2. This CDR3 is 16 amino acids long. Losses at the gene ends were 0 bases for V and 0 bases for J; bases not matched to a gene: 1. Germline loops: CDR1 SGHRS, CDR2 YFSETQ. Here the CDR3 DNA reads TGCGCCAGCAGCTTGGCAGCGGGGGGCTCCTACAATGAGCAGTTCTTC. Protein: CASSLAAGGSYNEQFF.

This clone has just a few counts. The chain recombines TRBV29-1 with TRBJ2-7; possibly TRBD1 for D (6 bases). Germline V gene data show CDR1 as SQVTM and CDR2 as ANQGSEA. V lost 6 bases to trimming and J lost 3 bases, with 21 bases between them. There are 15 residues in the CDR3. CDR3 coding DNA: TGCAGCGTGTCCGCACTAACAGGGATAGACTACGAGCAGTACTTC. This encodes CSVSALTGIDYEQYF.